This T cell receptor beta chain came from a study of glioma-infiltrating T cells after dendritic cell vaccination. Germline-derived CDR1 and CDR2 are SGHTA and FQGNSA. CDR3 size: 14 residues. The ends were cut back, 2 bases at V and 10 bases at J, with 17 bases in the middle. Using immunoSEQ multiplex PCR, the repertoire was profiled, and TCRdb retains in-frame clones only, with some absent. The sample records some 70,000 clones, under 90% being singletons. The sequence came from a human donor with glioblastoma. The J gene is TRBJ1-1, the V gene TRBV7-2; possibly TRBD1 for D (6 bases). Sequencing was performed on blood, taken before dendritic cell vaccination. For the CDR3, the DNA is TGTGCCAGCAGCTTAAACGGGGACACCCTGTCAGCTTTCTTT. The encoded protein is CASSLNGDTLSAFF. Full variable domain (outside the CDR3, taken from reference TRBV7-2 and TRBJ1-1): GAGVSQSPSNKVTEKGKDVELRCDPISGHTALYWYRQSLGQGLEFLIYFQGNSAPDKSGLPSDRFSAERTGGSVSTLTIQRTQQEDSAVYLCASSLNGDTLSAFFGQGTRLTVV.